The 2 T cell receptor beta chains below come from one sample, sequenced in a study of post-analysis software for immune sequencing data. General study points: In patients, TRBV5-6, TRBV5-1 and TRBV20-1 belonged to several TRBV segments found more frequently than in controls.

Unique-molecular-identifier-tagged TCR beta cDNA libraries were used. TCRdb used MiXCR to reprocess the PCR reads, holding one entry per CDR3 protein. Seen here are roughly 600,000 distinct CDR3 sequences, 44% observed once, and the top ten hold 1.5% to 2%. The antigens of these receptors remain unknown. Sequencing was done on a sample of blood. These receptors were taken from a girl aged 10 to 17 with multiple sclerosis.

V is TRBV7-3 and J is TRBJ2-1, with 10 bases aligning to TRBD1. The CDR3 spans 18 residues. Germline assignment: CDR1 SGHTA and CDR2 FQGTGA. V trimming: 5 bases; J trimming: 6 bases; junction bases outside the gene matches: 16. The CDR3 is CASSPSAAGTGVGNEQFF. CDR3 DNA sequence: TGTGCCAGCAGCCCGAGCGCCGCCGGGACAGGGGTTGGCAATGAGCAGTTCTTC.

The J gene is TRBJ1-5, the V gene TRBV5-1; no clear D gene. CDR1 and CDR2 (germline): SGHRS, YFSETQ. This CDR3 has 14 amino acids. Deletions cut 5 bases from V and 0 bases from J, with 9 bases between. The chain's CDR3 is CASRRTYSNQPQHF. The CDR3 DNA reads TGCGCCAGCAGACGGACCTATAGCAATCAGCCCCAGCATTTT.